One sample yielded the 22 T cell receptor beta chains listed below, sequenced in a study of cytomegalovirus exposure and HLA in healthy donors. Using immunoSEQ multiplex PCR, the repertoire was profiled, and TCRdb retains in-frame clones only, with some absent. The data contain tens of thousands of clones, roughly 94% of them singletons. Material: PBMCs. These receptor sequences come from a man between 18 and 35 years old in good health and CMV-seropositive.

The chain recombines TRBV11-2 with TRBJ2-3, with TRBD2 matching 9 bases. Germline CDR1 is SGHAT and CDR2 is FQNNGV. The V segment lost 5 bases and the J segment 3 bases; nucleotides outside the gene matches: 12. This CDR3 contains 17 residues. CDR3 DNA sequence: TGTGCCAGCAGCCCCGGGGGGGGGCTAGCGGGGACAGATACGCAGTATTTT. This codes for CASSPGGGLAGTDTQYF.

The V gene is TRBV5-1, the J gene TRBJ2-1; D may be TRBD2 (5 bases). Trimming shortened V by 1 base and J by 6 bases, and 14 bases separated the two germline ends. The CDR3 spans 15 residues. CDR1 is SGHRS and CDR2 is YFSETQ in the germline V gene. In DNA form, the CDR3 reads TGCGCCAGCAGCTTGACGGGGAAGGCGGGCAATGAGCAGTTCTTC. Its translation is CASSLTGKAGNEQFF.

The V call is TRBV11-2, the J call TRBJ2-3; 7 bases line up with TRBD2. The germline gives CDR1 SGHAT, CDR2 FQNNGV. With 3 bases clipped from V and 4 bases from J, the junction kept 7 bases outside the gene matches. The CDR3 totals 15 residues. The CDR3: CASSFISGIADTQYF. As DNA, the CDR3 is TGTGCCAGCAGCTTCATCAGCGGGATCGCAGATACGCAGTATTTT.

J is TRBJ2-7 and V is TRBV4-3; 9 bases fit TRBD2. J was trimmed by 3 bases and V by 0 bases; bases with no gene match: 3. This CDR3 contains 15 residues. CDR1 and CDR2 (germline): LGHNA, YSLEER. CDR3 in DNA: TGCGCCAGCAGCCAAGAGCGGGAGGGCCTCTACGAGCAGTACTTC. Its translation: CASSQEREGLYEQYF.

The V and J genes are TRBV30 and TRBJ2-2, with 8 bases identical to TRBD2. V was pared by 3 bases and J by 4 bases, with 7 bases of the junction left unmatched. CDR1 and CDR2 from the germline V gene are GTSNPN and SVGIG (reference sequence). This CDR3 region has 15 residues. The CDR3 loop is CAWSGRAAGTGELFF. The CDR3 DNA reads TGTGCCTGGAGCGGGAGGGCCGCGGGCACCGGGGAGCTGTTTTTT.

The chain recombines TRBV11-3 with TRBJ2-2; no firm D call. The CDR3 covers 14 residues. Germline CDR1 is SGHNT and CDR2 is YENEEA. V was cut by 1 base and J by 7 bases, with 10 bases left in between. CDR3 DNA sequence: TGTGCCAGCAGCTTAGGCGGATGGAGCGGGGAGCTGTTTTTT. Translated: CASSLGGWSGELFF.

J is TRBJ2-1 and V is TRBV11-2, with 9 nucleotides matching TRBD2. The CDR3 has 17 residues. The V segment lost 7 bases and the J segment 12 bases; nucleotides outside the gene matches: 22. From germline, CDR1 is SGHAT and CDR2 FQNNGV. CDR3 residues: CASTPQGGTSSAGRQFF. The CDR3 DNA reads TGTGCCAGCACACCCCAGGGGGGGACTAGCAGCGCGGGGAGGCAGTTCTTC.

V is TRBV27 and J is TRBJ1-4; D perhaps matches TRBD1 (5 bases). CDR3 length: 15 amino acids. CDR1 is MNHEY and CDR2 is SMNVEV in the germline V gene (reference sequence). Between the trimmed V and J ends, which lost 3 bases and 6 bases, there was a span of 14 bases. CDR3 protein: CASSFGGAGDEKLFF. CDR3 nucleotides: TGTGCCAGCAGTTTCGGAGGGGCGGGTGATGAAAAACTGTTTTTT.

J is TRBJ1-1 and V is TRBV11-2, with D possibly matching TRBD1 (5 bases). The CDR3 length is 14 residues. Trimming took 7 bases from V and 3 from J, leaving 15 bases between them. Germline assignment: CDR1 SGHAT and CDR2 FQNNGV. CDR3 in amino acids: CASTLSGTYTEAFF. In nucleotides, the CDR3 is TGTGCCAGCACTCTTAGCGGGACCTACACTGAAGCTTTCTTT.

The rearrangement links TRBV11-2 to TRBJ2-5, with unresolved D. Trimming shortened V by 5 bases and J by 1 base, and 11 bases separated the two germline ends. CDR1 SGHAT and CDR2 FQNNGV come from the germline V gene. The CDR3 has 14 amino acids. CDR3 nucleotide sequence: TGTGCCAGCAGCCCTCCCTTTGTCCAAGAGACCCAGTACTTC. It yields the protein CASSPPFVQETQYF. The complete variable domain, with remaining parts taken from reference TRBV11-2 and TRBJ2-5, reads EAGVAQSPRYKIIEKRQSVAFWCNPISGHATLYWYQQILGQGPKLLIQFQNNGVVDDSQLPKDRFSAERLKGVDSTLKIQPAKLEDSAVYLCASSPPFVQETQYFGPGTRLLVL.

The CDR3 sequence is CASSLIEGVTEAFF. As DNA, the CDR3 is TGTGCCAGCAGTCTAATTGAGGGCGTCACTGAAGCTTTCTTT. The chain uses TRBV28 and TRBJ1-1; no definite D call. CDR1 is MDHEN and CDR2 is SYDVKM in the germline V gene. The CDR3 is 14 residues long. The V gene lost 5 bases and the J gene lost 4 bases, with 14 bases spanning the gap.

The chain is built from TRBV6-5 and TRBJ2-3, with 10 bases lining up with TRBD2. The CDR3 is 13 amino acids. The junction had 4 bases not matched to a gene; V was cut back by 10 bases and J by 3 bases. Per the germline V gene, CDR1 is MNHEY and CDR2 is SVGAGI. In nucleotides, the CDR3 is TGTGCCACCCGGACTAGCGGAACAGATACGCAGTATTTT. Its translation is CATRTSGTDTQYF.

This rearrangement joins TRBV7-9 to TRBJ2-1; tentatively, D is TRBD2 (6 bases). V was cut by 4 bases and J by 0 bases, with 13 bases left in between. This CDR3 is built from 16 residues. CDR1 and CDR2 (germline): SEHNR, FQNEAQ (reference sequence). The CDR3 region is CASSSSRGNSYNEQFF. The CDR3 DNA sequence: TGTGCCAGCAGCTCCTCACGGGGGAACTCCTACAATGAGCAGTTCTTC.

This chain connects TRBV28 to TRBJ2-2; 8 bases agree with TRBD1. V shed 6 bases, J shed 1 base, and the junction held 7 bases outside the gene matches. The CDR3 totals 16 residues. Per germline, CDR1 MDHEN and CDR2 SYDVKM. This CDR3 reads CASSPDGTGNTGELFF. The CDR3, as DNA: TGTGCCAGCAGCCCAGACGGGACAGGGAACACCGGGGAGCTGTTTTTT.

The rearrangement uses TRBV9 and TRBJ2-3; tentative D call: TRBD2 (6 bases). V lost 2 bases and J 3 bases, leaving 16 bases between the germline ends. The CDR3 contains 16 residues. From germline, CDR1 is SGDLS and CDR2 YYNGEE. The chain's CDR3 is CASSVNWQGGTDTQYF. The CDR3 nucleotides read TGTGCCAGCAGCGTCAATTGGCAGGGAGGTACAGATACGCAGTATTTT.

V and J are TRBV7-9 and TRBJ2-5, with 9 nucleotides matching TRBD2. This CDR3 has 17 residues. Germline CDR1 and CDR2: SEHNR and FQNEAQ (reference sequence). Trimming removed 3 bases from V and 2 bases from J; junction bases left unmatched: 10. The CDR3 loop reads CASSFGAGGQGQETQYF. Here the CDR3 DNA reads TGTGCCAGCAGCTTTGGAGCGGGGGGCCAGGGACAAGAGACCCAGTACTTC.

The chain combines TRBV4-1 with TRBJ1-2; D is undetermined. V was clipped by 0 bases and J by 1 base, with 3 bases between them. The CDR3 runs to 13 residues. From germline, CDR1 is MGHRA and CDR2 YSYEKL. CDR3 sequence: CASSQDVNYGYTF. For the CDR3, the DNA is TGCGCCAGCAGCCAAGACGTTAACTATGGCTACACCTTC.

V and J are TRBV29-1 and TRBJ2-1; TRBD1 is a possible D gene (6 bases). Trimming cost V 2 bases and J 9 bases, with 20 bases left between them. Germline V gives CDR1 SQVTM, CDR2 ANQGSEA. The CDR3 runs to 15 residues. The CDR3 coding sequence is TGCAGCGTTGAATGGGGTGGACAGCAACTGGGTGAGCAGTTCTTC. It translates to CSVEWGGQQLGEQFF.

V usage is TRBV11-2 and J usage is TRBJ2-5, with 8 bases fitting TRBD1. CDR3 length: 16 residues. CDR1 is SGHAT, CDR2 FQNNGV, per germline. Unmatched junction bases numbered 8, after V lost 1 base and J lost 4 bases. CDR3 residues: CASSLGQGAGGETQYF. The CDR3 DNA follows: TGTGCCAGCAGCTTAGGGCAGGGGGCTGGGGGAGAGACCCAGTACTTC.

This clone was seen only once. The rearrangement links TRBV4-1 to TRBJ2-2, with TRBD2 as a possible D gene (5 bases). Germline CDR1 reads MGHRA; CDR2 reads YSYEKL. There are 16 residues in the CDR3. With 2 bases removed from V and 0 bases from J, the gap between germline ends came to 10 bases. The CDR3 is CASSQLRASNTGELFF. As DNA, the CDR3 is TGCGCCAGCAGCCAATTGAGGGCTTCGAACACCGGGGAGCTGTTTTTT.

The chain is built from TRBV19 and TRBJ2-1; no firm D call. The CDR3 consists of 15 residues. CDR1 is LNHDA, CDR2 SQIVND, per germline (reference sequence). V lost 1 base and J 0 bases, leaving 7 bases between the germline ends. The CDR3 sequence: CASSIGASSYNEQFF. CDR3 nucleotide sequence: TGTGCCAGTAGTATAGGGGCGAGCTCCTACAATGAGCAGTTCTTC.

V is TRBV27 and J is TRBJ2-5; 10 bases are shared with TRBD1. The CDR3 totals 15 residues. With V trimmed by 11 bases and J by 5 bases, 14 bases remained unmatched. In germline, CDR1 is MNHEY, CDR2 SMNVEV (reference sequence). CDR3 nucleotide sequence: TGTGCCGCGGGCGCTCTGGACAGGGGGTCCGAGACCCAGTACTTC. Its translation: CAAGALDRGSETQYF.